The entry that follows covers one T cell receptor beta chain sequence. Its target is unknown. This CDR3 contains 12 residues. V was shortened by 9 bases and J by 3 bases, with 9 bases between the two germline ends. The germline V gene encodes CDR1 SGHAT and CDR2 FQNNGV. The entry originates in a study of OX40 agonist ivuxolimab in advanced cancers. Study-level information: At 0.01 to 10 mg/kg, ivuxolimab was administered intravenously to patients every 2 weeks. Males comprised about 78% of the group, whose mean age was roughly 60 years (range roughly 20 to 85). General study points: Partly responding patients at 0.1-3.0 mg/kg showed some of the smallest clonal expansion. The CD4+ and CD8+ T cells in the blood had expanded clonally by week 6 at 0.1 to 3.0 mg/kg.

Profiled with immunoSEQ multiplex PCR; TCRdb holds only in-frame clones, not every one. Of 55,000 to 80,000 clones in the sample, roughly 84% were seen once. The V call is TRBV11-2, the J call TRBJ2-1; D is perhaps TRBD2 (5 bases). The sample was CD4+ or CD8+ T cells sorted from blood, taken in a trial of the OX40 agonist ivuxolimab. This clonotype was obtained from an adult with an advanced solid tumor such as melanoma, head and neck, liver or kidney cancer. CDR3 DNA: TGTGCCAGTCGTGGGAGCTACAATGAGCAGTTCTTC. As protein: CASRGSYNEQFF.